This entry describes one T cell receptor beta chain. This specimen belongs to a study of blood T cells in healthy people across ages. The CDR3 is 19 residues long. V shed 3 bases and J shed 5 bases, with 28 bases lying between them. The V gene's germline CDR1 is MDHEN and CDR2 SYDVKM. Alongside a J-beta primer mix, a sample-barcoded 5' primer served in a second PCR lasting roughly 6 to 11 cycles. From the 5' RACE reads, TCRdb called clonotypes with MiXCR, one entry per CDR3 protein. The sample shows some 920,000 distinct CDR3 sequences, about 53% of them seen only once. The TCR sequence derives from a woman between 55 and 75 years old in good health. Sequencing used blood. The chain employs TRBV28 and TRBJ1-2; the D gene is possibly TRBD1 (5 bases). This CDR3 is CASSFIPPKGPVRHYGYTF. The CDR3 DNA reads TGTGCCAGCAGTTTTATTCCCCCAAAGGGGCCGGTTCGACATTATGGCTACACCTTC.